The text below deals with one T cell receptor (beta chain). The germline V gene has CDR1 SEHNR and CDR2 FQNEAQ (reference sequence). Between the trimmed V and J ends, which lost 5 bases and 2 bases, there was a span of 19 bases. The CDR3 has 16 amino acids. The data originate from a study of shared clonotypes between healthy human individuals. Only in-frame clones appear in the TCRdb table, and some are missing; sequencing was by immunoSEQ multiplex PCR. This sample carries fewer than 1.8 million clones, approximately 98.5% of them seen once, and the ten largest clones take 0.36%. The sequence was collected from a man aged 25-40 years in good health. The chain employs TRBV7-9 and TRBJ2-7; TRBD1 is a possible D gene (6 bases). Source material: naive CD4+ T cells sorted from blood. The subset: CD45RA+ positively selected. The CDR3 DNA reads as TGTGCCAGCAGCACCTTATCCGGGACACGCGCCTACGAGCAGTACTTC. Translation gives CASSTLSGTRAYEQYF.